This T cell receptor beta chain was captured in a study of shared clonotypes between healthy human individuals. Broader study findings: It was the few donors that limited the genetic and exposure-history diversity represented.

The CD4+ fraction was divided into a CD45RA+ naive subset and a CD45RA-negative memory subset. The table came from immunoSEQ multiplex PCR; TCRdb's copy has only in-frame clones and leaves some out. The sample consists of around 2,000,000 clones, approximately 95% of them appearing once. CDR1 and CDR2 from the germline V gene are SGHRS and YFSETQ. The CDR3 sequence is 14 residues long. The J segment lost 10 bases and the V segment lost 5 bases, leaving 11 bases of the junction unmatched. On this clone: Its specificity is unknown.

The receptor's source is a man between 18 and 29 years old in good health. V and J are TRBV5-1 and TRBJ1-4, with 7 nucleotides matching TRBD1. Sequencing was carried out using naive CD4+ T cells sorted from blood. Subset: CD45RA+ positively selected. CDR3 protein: CASRSDRPGGKLFF. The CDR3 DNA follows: TGCGCCAGCAGGTCGGACAGGCCGGGGGGAAAACTGTTTTTT.